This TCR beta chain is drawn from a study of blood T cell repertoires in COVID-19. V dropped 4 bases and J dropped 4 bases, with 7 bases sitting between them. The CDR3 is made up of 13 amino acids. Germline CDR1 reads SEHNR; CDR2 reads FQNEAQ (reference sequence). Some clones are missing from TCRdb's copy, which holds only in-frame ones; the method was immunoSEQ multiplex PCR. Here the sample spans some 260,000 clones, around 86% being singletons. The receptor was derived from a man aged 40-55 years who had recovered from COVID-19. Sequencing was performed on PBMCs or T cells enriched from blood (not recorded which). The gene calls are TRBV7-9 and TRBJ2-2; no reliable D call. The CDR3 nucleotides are TGTGCCAGCAGCTCGAGGTTCACCGGGGAGCTGTTTTTT. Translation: CASSSRFTGELFF.